The following is a T cell receptor (beta chain) sequence with its context. It has no known antigen specificity. No much larger clonotype is one base removed from it; base qualities were not supplied. This sample stems from a study of T cell responses to AZD1222 COVID-19 vaccine (dated by TCRdb to the early 2020s). Broadly, across the study: Because spike-specific TCR depth and breadth did not differ between the two schedules, AZD1222 recipients who got a second dose at roughly 4 weeks were pooled with those who got a second dose at roughly 12 weeks. TCR sequencing was performed for 230 to 250 trial participants, of whom about 200 were given two doses of AZD1222 and around 25 were given two doses of MenACWY control vaccine. Trial participants were enrolled by age into subgroups of 18-55, 56-69 and 70-plus years, and approximately 150, 30 and 60 TCR-sequenced participants, respectively, were included in these subgroups. The full study reports these points: In the small 56-69-year group, the increase in depth fell short of significance, most likely because of low power. Participants were mostly white British, with more females than males. The authors suggested clonal diversity may have been underestimated. After two AZD1222 doses, spike-specific TCR breadth and depth were significantly higher than at day 0 and than in MenACWY recipients. Because no day 14 peak-response samples were available, repertoires were characterized only after the peak T cell response. Reportedly, close to half of the unique spike-specific TCRs recognized epitopes lying outside the regions that are mutated in the B.1.351 and B.1.1.7 variants. Conclusions about previously exposed vaccinees are limited, since just a handful of AZD1222 recipients were seropositive for SARS-CoV-2 at baseline. The whole spike protein was spanned by vaccine-associated CD4 TCRs, and dominant responses were seen in regions 160-218 and 743-854.

Counted from cysteine to phenylalanine, this CDR3 has 12 amino acids. Left in the record is the CDR3 DNA by itself, 36 bases read in frame from the first base. From the germline V gene, CDR1 is MNHEY and CDR2 is SVGAGI. V and J are truncated by 4 bases and 5 bases respectively, leaving an intervening sequence of 8 bases. Sample time point, as interpreted from the label and publication: baseline before first vaccination. Vaccinee samples were obtained from the UK trials COV001 and COV002, which included a single-blind randomized controlled phase 2/3 trial of AZD1222 (ChAdOx1 nCoV-19) in healthy adults. For TCRbeta chain sequencing, PBMC samples were collected from trial participants at day 0 and at day 28 after the second dose. The CDR3 regions of human TCRbeta chains were analyzed by immunosequencing. Concerning the study's data processing: Repertoire TCRs were matched against a reference library of SARS-CoV-2-specific TCRs generated with the MIRA antigen-specificity platform. Breadth was defined as the fraction of unique TCRs that were SARS-CoV-2-associated, and depth was defined as the fraction of total T cells that were SARS-CoV-2-associated. Each spike-specific TCR was assigned to its reactive spike region and to a CD4 or CD8 class using the MIRA data. Log10-transformed breadth and depth values were compared by one-way ANOVA with Sidak's multiple comparisons tests. TCRdb took over this immuneACCESS table, retaining in-frame rearrangements with V and J assigned. Such tables are incomplete; in checked studies, under half of the missing clones stem from an unresolved V gene, and the remainder is unexplained. V, J and clone size are those of that table, while D and trimming were read from the DNA. In this sample the table shows 120,000 or so clones, around 90% of which occur a single time. In total, the top ten clones hold 1.4% to 1.5% of the sample.

The starting material was peripheral blood, obtained on day 0 of AZD1222 vaccination. The receptor chain draws on TRBV6-5 and TRBJ1-1; the best D guess is TRBD1, with 5 bases matching. This receptor was identified in an adult in good health. The CDR3 region reads CASSSQGTEAFF. The bases are TGTGCCAGCAGTTCGCAGGGTACTGAAGCTTTCTTT.